This T cell receptor (beta chain) was profiled in a study of blood T cell repertoires in COVID-19. The protocol was immunoSEQ multiplex PCR, while the TCRdb copy is restricted to in-frame clones and leaves out a portion. Of around 370,000 clones listed, almost 90% are singletons. Germline-derived CDR1 and CDR2 are MNHEY and SMNVEV (reference sequence). The CDR3 consists of 13 residues. The ends were cut back, 3 bases at V and 1 base at J, with 6 bases in the middle. The chain has TRBV27 and TRBJ1-2; TRBD1 is a possible D gene (6 bases). The origin of this receptor is a woman in her sixties or seventies with COVID-19, enrolled during active disease. Input material: peripheral blood. CDR3 in amino acids: CASSLDSNYGYTF. Here the CDR3 DNA reads TGTGCCAGCAGTTTGGACAGTAACTATGGCTACACCTTC.